This paragraph reports one T cell receptor (beta chain). The antigen is undetermined. Measured with immunoSEQ multiplex PCR; TCRdb has only the in-frame clones, and not every one. The sample includes about 66,000 clones, 70% to 85% of them seen just once. Following a roughly eleven-day culture, CD4+ T cells were purified. Two doses of either BNT162b2 or mRNA-1273 were given to each participant. These data are taken from a study of vaccination effects on CD4 cells after COVID-19. Study conclusions and caveats: Substantial clonal contraction characterized both infection- and vaccine-induced clones late after vaccination.

The CDR3 contains 16 residues. The V and J ends lost 0 bases and 1 base, in that order; junction bases with no gene match: 4. Germline-derived CDR1 and CDR2 are SGHKS and YYEKEE (reference sequence). This receptor was obtained from a human donor who received a COVID-19 vaccine. V gene TRBV5-5 combines with J gene TRBJ2-3; 8 nucleotides line up with TRBD2. The specimen comprised CD4+ T cells from PBMCs cultured without peptide, sampled after COVID-19 vaccination. The CDR3 nucleotides are TGTGCCAGCAGCTTGGCTCCGGGGGGGGGCACAGATACGCAGTATTTT. The encoded protein is CASSLAPGGGTDTQYF.